Presented here are 4 T cell receptor beta chains from one specimen sequenced in a study of blood T cell repertoires in COVID-19. The data were produced by immunoSEQ multiplex PCR, yet TCRdb's version contains in-frame clones alone and is incomplete. The sample lists approximately 290,000 clones, 80% to 95% occurring once. The sequenced material came from PBMCs or T cells enriched from blood (not recorded which). These receptors all come from a woman between 25 and 40 years old who had recovered from COVID-19.

The rearrangement links TRBV7-3 to TRBJ2-7; TRBD2 agrees at 8 bases. Germline trimming cut 5 bases from V and 6 bases from J; bases unmatched to any gene: 6. CDR3 length equals 13 residues. Per germline, CDR1 SGHTA and CDR2 FQGTGA. DNA for the CDR3: TGTGCCAGCAGCCCCCGAGCGGGAGTCGAGCAGTACTTC. Protein product: CASSPRAGVEQYF.

The sample holds one count of this clone. The chain carries TRBV15 and TRBJ2-3, with a weak D call TRBD1 (5 bases). V was shortened by 4 bases and J by 3 bases, with 20 bases between the two germline ends. The CDR3 covers 17 residues. Germline-derived CDR1 and CDR2 are LNHNV and YYDKDF (reference sequence). CDR3 region: CATSTAKGFYITDTQYF. The CDR3 DNA is TGTGCCACCAGCACTGCTAAGGGGTTTTACATAACAGATACGCAGTATTTT.

This chain joins TRBV3-1 (or the pseudogene TRBV3-2) and TRBJ1-2, with D uncertain. Germline lookup yields CDR1 LGHDT and CDR2 YNNKEL (reference sequence). The CDR3 runs 13 residues. Trimming shortened V by 0 bases and J by 7 bases, and 9 bases separated the two germline ends. As DNA, the CDR3 is TGTGCCAGCAGCCAAGATCGGGGTCTTGGCTACACCTTC. Protein: CASSQDRGLGYTF.

This clone was counted once. The chain couples TRBV7-9 to TRBJ2-7, with 7 bases aligning to TRBD1. The length of the CDR3 is 15 residues. V shed 4 bases and J 2 bases; nucleotides not matched to a gene: 8. Germline V gene data show CDR1 as SEHNR and CDR2 as FQNEAQ (reference sequence). The DNA for the CDR3 is TGTGCCAGCAGCTCCGGGGCGACAGGGACCTACGAGCAGTACTTC. Its translation: CASSSGATGTYEQYF. Supplemented by reference TRBV7-9 and TRBJ2-7, the full variable domain reads DTGVSQNPRHKITKRGQNVTFRCDPISEHNRLYWYRQTLGQGPEFLTYFQNEAQLEKSRLLSDRFSAERPKGSFSTLEIQRTEQGDSAMYLCASSSGATGTYEQYFGPGTRLTVT.